The entry that follows covers one T cell receptor beta chain sequence. Original analysis: Reference gene primer amplification gave estimated nucleated cell counts. The protocol was immunoSEQ multiplex PCR, while the TCRdb copy is restricted to in-frame clones and leaves out a portion. The DNA was the basis for D and trimming; V, J and clone size are from that table. In the table there are about 230,000 clones, about 90% of which are singletons. The data belong to a study of blood T cell repertoires in COVID-19. Study at large: Donors in the United States, Italy and Spain gave samples during acute or convalescent COVID-19. Nucleic acid was either cDNA or gDNA, and it came from T cells, B-cell-depleted T cells, or PBMCs.

CDR3 length: 17 amino acids. Germline V gene data show CDR1 as MRHNA and CDR2 as SNTAGT. Unmatched junction bases numbered 12, after V lost 5 bases and J lost 3 bases. Sequencing input: peripheral blood. The receptor was isolated from a woman in her sixties with acute or convalescent COVID-19. The rearrangement links TRBV6-4 to TRBJ2-5; 10 nucleotides match TRBD2. The CDR3 reads CASSKTSGQPKKETQYF. The CDR3 DNA is TGTGCCAGCAGTAAGACTAGCGGGCAACCGAAAAAAGAGACCCAGTACTTC.